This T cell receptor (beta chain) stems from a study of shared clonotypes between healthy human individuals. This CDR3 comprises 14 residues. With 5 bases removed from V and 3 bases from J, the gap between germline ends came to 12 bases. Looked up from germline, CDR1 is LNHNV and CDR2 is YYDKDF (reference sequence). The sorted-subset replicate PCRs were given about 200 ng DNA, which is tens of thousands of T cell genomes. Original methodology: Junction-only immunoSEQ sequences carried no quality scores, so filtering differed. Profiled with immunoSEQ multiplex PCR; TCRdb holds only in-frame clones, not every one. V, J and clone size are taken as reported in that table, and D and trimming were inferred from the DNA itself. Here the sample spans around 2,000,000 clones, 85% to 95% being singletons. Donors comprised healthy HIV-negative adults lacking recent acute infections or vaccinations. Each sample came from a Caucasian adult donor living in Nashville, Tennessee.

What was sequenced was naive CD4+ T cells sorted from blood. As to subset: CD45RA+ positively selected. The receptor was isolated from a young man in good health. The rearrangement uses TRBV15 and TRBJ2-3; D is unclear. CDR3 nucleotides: TGTGCCACCAGCCTTCACTCCTTTACAGATACGCAGTATTTT. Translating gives CATSLHSFTDTQYF.